This TCR beta chain emerged from a study of shared clonotypes between healthy human individuals. Overall study results and limits: Clonotype sharing among donors, it was expected, would be affected by sequencing depth. Sharing across four donors was highest in naive CD4 (around 5%) and lowest in memory CD8 (approximately 0.4%).

Method: immunoSEQ multiplex PCR; TCRdb's copy keeps in-frame clones and lacks some. The sample holds about 1.5 million clones; roughly 98% are singletons and the top ten take 0.4% to 0.55%. Regarding this clone: Its antigen is unknown.

Germline V CDR1 and CDR2: SGHTS, YDEGEE. V lost 4 bases to trimming and J lost 3 bases, with 20 bases between them. The CDR3 covers 17 residues. This TCR was recovered from a man aged 25-45 years in good health. The rearrangement links TRBV5-8 to TRBJ1-3; D is uncertain. Sequences were obtained from naive CD4+ T cells sorted from blood. Subset in this sample: CD45RA+ positively selected. The CDR3 bases are TGTGCCAGCAGCGTATCCCGAGCAGGTCTACGTGGAAACACCATATATTTT. This translates into CASSVSRAGLRGNTIYF.